What follows are 9 T cell receptor beta chains derived from one specimen sequenced in a study of blood T cell repertoires in COVID-19. This table comes from immunoSEQ multiplex PCR, and its TCRdb copy is limited to in-frame clones, with some not included. The sample consists of 250,000 to 350,000 clones, roughly 84% of them appearing once. Sequenced material: peripheral blood. The receptors were gathered from a person aged 70 to 79 with COVID-19, enrolled during active disease.

The CDR3 sequence: CASSSRSGTESYEQYF. DNA for the CDR3: TGTGCCAGCAGCTCGAGATCCGGGACAGAATCCTACGAGCAGTACTTC. The V and J genes are TRBV7-9 and TRBJ2-7, with 7 bases identical to TRBD1. CDR3 length: 16 amino acids. CDR1 is SEHNR, CDR2 FQNEAQ, per germline (reference sequence). J was trimmed by 1 base and V by 4 bases; bases with no gene match: 10.

Only one count was recorded for this clone. CDR3 residues: CASSLPLRGRTEAFF. In nucleotides, the CDR3 is TGTGCCAGTAGCCTCCCCCTCAGGGGGCGAACTGAAGCTTTCTTT. V usage is TRBV19 and J usage is TRBJ1-1, with 8 bases identical to TRBD1. With 6 bases clipped from V and 5 bases from J, the junction kept 11 bases outside the gene matches. From germline, CDR1 is LNHDA and CDR2 SQIVND (reference sequence). This CDR3 is 15 amino acids long.

J is TRBJ2-7 and V is TRBV7-8, with a tentative D call TRBD1 (6 bases). The CDR3 spans 14 residues. Germline CDR1 and CDR2: SGHVS and FQNEAQ. The V gene lost 3 bases and the J gene lost 4 bases, with 13 bases spanning the gap. As DNA, the CDR3 is TGTGCCAGCAGCTTCGGGACATTTTCATACGAGCAGTACTTC. Translated: CASSFGTFSYEQYF.

CDR3 loop: CSVQGANTEAFF. Here the CDR3 DNA reads TGCAGCGTACAGGGGGCGAACACTGAAGCTTTCTTT. The rearrangement uses TRBV29-1 and TRBJ1-1; 9 bases align to TRBD1. The CDR3 covers 12 residues. J gave up 1 base and V 6 bases, and 0 bases lay outside the gene matches. Germline V CDR1 and CDR2: SQVTM, ANQGSEA.

The chain couples TRBV11-2 to TRBJ2-1, with D possibly matching TRBD2 (5 bases). The germline CDR1 and CDR2 sequences are SGHAT and FQNNGV. The V end lost 8 bases, the J end lost 5 bases, and 13 bases lay between the germline ends. This CDR3 has 13 residues. CDR3 protein: CASSQPSNNEQFF. CDR3 DNA sequence: TGTGCCAGCTCGCAGCCTAGCAACAATGAGCAGTTCTTC.

With respect to this clone: The same CDR3 can be traced to other DNA sequences in this sample. The gene calls are TRBV3-1 (or the pseudogene TRBV3-2) and TRBJ1-6; no clear D gene. The CDR3 covers 13 residues. The germline V and J ends were trimmed by 0 bases and 10 bases, with 7 bases remaining between them. The germline V gene has CDR1 LGHDT and CDR2 YNNKEL (reference sequence). The CDR3 DNA is TGTGCCAGCAGCCAAGATCTGGGCTCACCCCTCCACTTT. It yields the protein CASSQDLGSPLHF.

The rearrangement uses TRBV7-9 and TRBJ1-2; 7 bases are shared with TRBD1. The CDR3 sequence is 13 residues long. Trimming removed 10 bases from V and 4 bases from J; junction bases left unmatched: 9. Per the germline V gene, CDR1 is SEHNR and CDR2 is FQNEAQ (reference sequence). The CDR3 sequence: CAIQGQNSYGYTF. Written as DNA, the CDR3 is TGTGCCATCCAGGGACAGAACTCCTATGGCTACACCTTC.

This clone was observed once. V is TRBV28 and J is TRBJ1-5; D is perhaps TRBD1 (5 bases). The germline V gene encodes CDR1 MDHEN and CDR2 SYDVKM. Trimming cost V 3 bases and J 2 bases, with 11 bases left between them. The CDR3 has 15 amino acids. The CDR3 coding sequence is TGTGCCAGCAGTTTGGGGGGTCCGGGCAATCAGCCCCAGCATTTT. Translation: CASSLGGPGNQPQHF. Drawing the rest from reference TRBV28 and TRBJ1-5, the complete variable domain is DVKVTQSSRYLVKRTGEKVFLECVQDMDHENMFWYRQDPGLGLRLIYFSYDVKMKEKGDIPEGYSVSREKKERFSLILESASTNQTSMYLCASSLGGPGNQPQHFGDGTRLSIL.

As regards this clone: Its ends do not fully match the called genes, so a read error is possible. This chain connects TRBV13 to TRBJ2-7; no clear D. Germline CDR1 reads PRHDT; CDR2 reads FYEKMQ (reference sequence). CDR3 size: 14 residues. The CDR3 protein is CASSYRSFSYEQYF. The CDR3 bases are TGTGCCAGCAGCTACAGAAGTTTTTCGTACGAGCAATACTTC.